Listed here is a single TCR beta chain. Clones were read by immunoSEQ multiplex PCR, and TCRdb kept only the in-frame ones, dropping some. The sample lists roughly 140,000 clones, approximately 90% seen once, with more than 1.3% in the top ten. The source of the sample is a study of T cell responses to AZD1222 COVID-19 vaccine. CDR3 length: 13 residues. Trimming took 6 bases from V and 3 from J, leaving 11 bases between them. CDR1 is KGHSH and CDR2 is LQKENI in the germline V gene. This receptor was taken from an adult who received the AZD1222 COVID-19 vaccine. Specimen: peripheral blood, collected 28 days after the second AZD1222 dose. J is TRBJ1-1 and V is TRBV18, with no clear D. DNA for the CDR3: TGTGCCAGCTCCGCCCAAGTGGACACTGAAGCTTTCTTT. This translates into CASSAQVDTEAFF. The whole variable domain, remainder taken from reference TRBV18 and TRBJ1-1, is NAGVMQNPRHLVRRRGQEARLRCSPMKGHSHVYWYRQLPEEGLKFMVYLQKENIIDESGMPKERFSAEFPKEGPSILRIQQVVRGDSAAYFCASSAQVDTEAFFGQGTRLTVV.